The 29 T cell receptor beta chains below all came from one sample that was sequenced in a study of identical twins. Using its own MiXCR run on the 5' RACE reads, TCRdb lists one record per CDR3 protein. The table records some 730,000 distinct CDR3 sequences, 18% of them present only once. The same sample was also studied in work on T cells expressing NK-cell markers.

Material: PBMCs. The origin of the receptors is a woman aged 18 to 35 in good health.

This clonotype has a handful of counts. The rearrangement uses TRBV5-5 and TRBJ1-2; possibly TRBD1 for D (5 bases). The germline V and J ends were trimmed by 0 bases and 10 bases, with 16 bases remaining between them. Looked up from germline, CDR1 is SGHKS and CDR2 is YYEKEE (reference sequence). This CDR3 is 14 amino acids long. CDR3 nucleotides: TGTGCCAGCAGCTTGGAAGACAGAGGTGCCCTCTACACCTTC. Translation gives CASSLEDRGALYTF.

This clonotype was detected a few times. The rearrangement joins TRBV9 to TRBJ1-2, with unresolved D. CDR1 and CDR2 (germline): SGDLS, YYNGEE. Trimming took 4 bases from V and 4 from J, leaving 17 bases between them. This CDR3 is built from 15 residues. CDR3 DNA sequence: TGTGCCAGCAGCTCAAACTGGGGTTCCTCCTATGGCTACACCTTC. Translating gives CASSSNWGSSYGYTF. The full variable domain, completed using reference TRBV9 and TRBJ1-2, is DSGVTQTPKHLITATGQRVTLRCSPRSGDLSVYWYQQSLDQGLQFLIQYYNGEERAKGNILERFSAQQFPDLHSELNLSSLELGDSALYFCASSSNWGSSYGYTFGSGTRLTVV.

This clonotype was recorded a few times. The rearrangement links TRBV11-1 to TRBJ1-1; 7 bases line up with TRBD1. Trimming at V came to 5 bases and at J to 2 bases, leaving 17 bases not matched to a gene. The CDR3 is 18 amino acids. From germline, CDR1 is SGHAT and CDR2 FQDESV (reference sequence). DNA for the CDR3: TGTGCCAGCAGCCGGATCCTGGTAACAGGGGCCTTCAACACTGAAGCTTTCTTT. Amino acids: CASSRILVTGAFNTEAFF. Filled out from reference TRBV11-1 and TRBJ1-1, the complete variable domain reads EAEVAQSPRYKITEKSQAVAFWCDPISGHATLYWYRQILGQGPELLVQFQDESVVDDSQLPKDRFSAERLKGVDSTLKIQPAELGDSAMYLCASSRILVTGAFNTEAFFGQGTRLTVV.

CDR3 loop: CASSLDGTASSYEQYF. The DNA for the CDR3 is TGTGCCAGCAGCTTAGACGGGACAGCTAGCTCCTACGAGCAGTACTTC. This chain uses TRBV7-9 with TRBJ2-7; 7 bases map to TRBD1. Trimming cost V 1 base and J 0 bases; bases outside gene matches: 6. Germline CDR1 and CDR2: SEHNR and FQNEAQ (reference sequence). CDR3 length: 16 residues.

This clonotype was detected ten times or more. This chain joins TRBV6-4 and TRBJ2-3; D is ambiguous. V was clipped by 2 bases and J by 1 base, with 4 bases between them. From germline, CDR1 is MRHNA and CDR2 SNTAGT. There are 13 residues in the CDR3. The CDR3 DNA follows: TGTGCCAGCAGTGACAGGGGCACAGATACGCAGTATTTT. It translates to CASSDRGTDTQYF.

This sequence joins TRBV6-6 and TRBJ2-5; 7 bases are a match to TRBD1. Germline V CDR1 and CDR2: MNHNY, SVGAGI (reference sequence). Losses at the gene ends were 10 bases for V and 4 bases for J; bases not matched to a gene: 6. The CDR3 has 12 residues. DNA for the CDR3: TGTGCCACTGGGACAGCCGGAGAGACCCAGTACTTC. It is translated as CATGTAGETQYF.

The rearrangement joins TRBV4-3 to TRBJ2-7; 12 nucleotides align to TRBD1. After removal of 3 bases from V and 2 bases from J, the junction contained 2 bases not matched to a gene. CDR1 and CDR2 (germline): LGHNA, YSLEER. This CDR3 has 15 residues. The CDR3: CASSQGTGGTYEQYF. The CDR3 DNA follows: TGCGCCAGCAGCCAGGGGACAGGGGGCACCTACGAGCAGTACTTC.

J is TRBJ2-5 and V is TRBV29-1; TRBD2 aligns across 11 bases. The CDR3 extends over 15 amino acids. CDR1 is SQVTM, CDR2 ANQGSEA, per germline. With V trimmed by 4 bases and J by 3 bases, 7 bases remained unmatched. The chain's CDR3 is CSVGGPTSGEETQYF. In nucleotides, the CDR3 is TGCAGCGTTGGGGGGCCGACTAGCGGGGAAGAGACCCAGTACTTC.

This clonotype was counted only a few times. V and J are TRBV6-2 or TRBV6-3 and TRBJ2-1; D assignment may be TRBD1 or TRBD2 (6 bases each). This CDR3 is 15 amino acids long. CDR1 and CDR2 from the germline V gene are MNHEY and SVGEGT. V lost 8 bases and J lost 7, with 21 bases in between. The CDR3 DNA reads as TGTGCCAGCTGGGGGACTTACGGAACAGGGAATGAGCAGTTCTTC. Amino acids: CASWGTYGTGNEQFF.

The rearrangement links TRBV5-6 to TRBJ2-1; 13 bases are a match to TRBD2. Losses at the gene ends were 4 bases for V and 8 bases for J; bases not matched to a gene: 12. Germline CDR1 is SGHDT and CDR2 is YYEEEE. The CDR3 is made up of 17 amino acids. The chain's CDR3 is CASSPLGGLAGEDEQFF. CDR3 nucleotide sequence: TGTGCCAGCAGCCCTCTTGGTGGACTAGCGGGAGAGGATGAGCAGTTCTTC.

This clonotype was counted a few times. The chain combines TRBV20-1 with TRBJ2-7, with D perhaps TRBD1 (5 bases). Per the germline V gene, CDR1 is DFQATT and CDR2 is SNEGSKA (reference sequence). Trimming shortened V by 6 bases and J by 0 bases, and 18 bases separated the two germline ends. This CDR3 has 15 amino acids. CDR3 sequence reads: CSAKTVLDSSYEQYF. The CDR3 nucleotides are TGCAGTGCGAAAACCGTTCTTGACAGCTCCTACGAGCAGTACTTC.

This clonotype was recorded a few times. The J gene is TRBJ2-5, the V gene TRBV7-9; 9 bases are a match to TRBD1. Trimming at V came to 5 bases and at J to 0 bases, leaving 4 bases not matched to a gene. Germline V gene lookup returns CDR1 SEHNR and CDR2 FQNEAQ (reference sequence). The CDR3 has 15 residues. The CDR3 spells CASSQDRGYQETQYF. For the CDR3, the DNA is TGTGCCAGCAGCCAAGACAGGGGGTACCAAGAGACCCAGTACTTC.

The sample holds a few counts of this clonotype. CDR3 residues: CSAIKDTEAFF. The CDR3 DNA follows: TGCAGTGCTATTAAGGACACTGAAGCTTTCTTT. The chain employs TRBV20-1 and TRBJ1-1; D is ambiguous. Germline lookup yields CDR1 DFQATT and CDR2 SNEGSKA (reference sequence). V was clipped by 4 bases and J by 3 bases, with 6 bases between them. The CDR3 consists of 11 residues.

This clonotype has just a few counts. The J gene is TRBJ1-2, the V gene TRBV6-1, with 10 bases that match TRBD1. Germline V gene data show CDR1 as MNHNS and CDR2 as SASEGT. The ends lost 6 bases at V and 6 bases at J; junction bases unmatched: 7. The CDR3 spans 14 residues. The CDR3 nucleotides are TGTGCCAGCAGGGGGACAGGGGCGCAACATGGCTACACCTTC. This translates into CASRGTGAQHGYTF.

V and J are TRBV7-6 and TRBJ2-1; D call uncertain. Germline V gene data show CDR1 as SGHVS and CDR2 as FNYEAQ. The V end lost 4 bases, the J end lost 9 bases, and 22 bases lay between the germline ends. The CDR3 consists of 16 residues. The CDR3 DNA reads TGTGCCAGCAGCTCCGACGTTCTAGTTAGCTTTGCTGAGCAGTTCTTC. Amino acid sequence: CASSSDVLVSFAEQFF.

The chain is built from TRBV12-3 or TRBV12-4 and TRBJ2-2; a possible D gene is TRBD2 (7 bases). This CDR3 comprises 15 residues. V lost 8 bases, J lost 5 bases, and 18 bases lay in between. This CDR3 reads CASGGWGGDTGELFF. The CDR3 DNA reads as TGTGCCAGCGGGGGCTGGGGAGGGGATACCGGGGAGCTGTTTTTT.

In this sample, this clonotype turned up a few times. This chain links TRBV20-1 with TRBJ1-2; the D gene is possibly TRBD1 (5 bases). Trimming stripped 0 bases from V and 3 bases from J, with 32 bases between. In germline, CDR1 is DFQATT, CDR2 SNEGSKA (reference sequence). This CDR3 comprises 21 residues. The CDR3 nucleotides are TGCAGTGCTAGAGATCTTGGGCGGGGGAATGGGTTCGGGTCAAACTACTATGGCTACACCTTC. This translates into CSARDLGRGNGFGSNYYGYTF.

The table lists this clonotype with a few counts. This rearrangement joins TRBV5-1 to TRBJ2-3; 11 bases fit TRBD2. V dropped 2 bases and J dropped 10; count of bases not matched to a gene: 12. The CDR3 is 16 amino acids. Germline V gene data show CDR1 as SGHRS and CDR2 as YFSETQ. The DNA of the CDR3 is TGCGCCAGCAGCTTTCACACTAGCGGGGGCTTCCAGTCGCAGTATTTT. Amino acid sequence: CASSFHTSGGFQSQYF.

This clonotype turned up a few times. V gene TRBV20-1 combines with J gene TRBJ2-4, with D possibly called TRBD1 or TRBD2 (5 bases each). This CDR3 region has 12 residues. Trimming left V 6 bases short and J 2 bases short, with 8 bases between. Germline CDR1 DFQATT, CDR2 SNEGSKA (reference sequence). Written as DNA, the CDR3 is TGCAGTGCCGAGGGGTCCAAAAACATTCAGTACTTC. Protein: CSAEGSKNIQYF.

V usage is TRBV11-2 and J usage is TRBJ2-3; D call uncertain. V gave up 5 bases and J gave up 2 bases, with 8 bases separating them. The CDR3 loop spans 13 amino acids. Per germline, CDR1 SGHAT and CDR2 FQNNGV. CDR3 amino acids: CASSNTITDTQYF. As DNA, the CDR3 is TGTGCCAGCAGCAATACAATCACAGATACGCAGTATTTT.

The CDR3 spells CASSEFLGRSKGGYTF. The CDR3 DNA sequence: TGTGCCAGCAGTGAATTTTTGGGAAGGTCTAAAGGTGGCTACACCTTC. The V and J genes are TRBV2 and TRBJ1-2; D is unclear. Trimming left V 2 bases short and J 7 bases short, with 20 bases between. Germline lookup yields CDR1 SNHLY and CDR2 FYNNEI. CDR3 size: 16 residues.

This clonotype was seen only a few times. J is TRBJ1-4 and V is TRBV27; the D gene is possibly TRBD1 (6 bases). In germline, CDR1 is MNHEY, CDR2 SMNVEV (reference sequence). V dropped 2 bases and J dropped 6 bases, with 10 bases sitting between them. The CDR3 has 14 residues. As DNA, the CDR3 is TGTGCCAGCAGTTTAAACAGGGTGGATGAAAAACTGTTTTTT. It is translated as CASSLNRVDEKLFF.

The chain is built from TRBV27 and TRBJ2-7, with D perhaps TRBD1 (5 bases). The CDR3 consists of 14 residues. V was cut by 3 bases and J by 5 bases, with 14 bases left in between. Germline assignment: CDR1 MNHEY and CDR2 SMNVEV (reference sequence). The CDR3 loop reads CASSFRQGVNEQYF. Written as DNA, the CDR3 is TGTGCCAGCAGTTTCCGGCAGGGCGTCAACGAGCAGTACTTC.

This clonotype turned up a few times. The V gene is TRBV20-1, the J gene TRBJ1-2, with 7 positions matching TRBD1. V gave up 5 bases and J gave up 0 bases; unmatched junction bases: 3. The germline gives CDR1 DFQATT, CDR2 SNEGSKA (reference sequence). The CDR3 contains 13 residues. CDR3 in amino acids: CSALDRTNYGYTF. For the CDR3, the DNA is TGCAGTGCTCTGGACAGGACTAACTATGGCTACACCTTC.

The J gene is TRBJ2-4, the V gene TRBV20-1; 9 bases fit TRBD1. There are 13 residues in the CDR3. The V gene's germline CDR1 is DFQATT and CDR2 SNEGSKA (reference sequence). The junction had 3 bases not matched to a gene; V was cut back by 0 bases and J by 9 bases. CDR3 residues: CSAREGQGTIQYF. CDR3 nucleotides: TGCAGTGCTAGAGAGGGACAGGGAACCATTCAGTACTTC.

In this sample, this clonotype turned up a few times. The rearrangement links TRBV7-9 to TRBJ1-5, with D possibly TRBD1 on 6 matching bases. The CDR3 runs 16 residues. V gave up 3 bases and J gave up 2 bases, with 14 bases separating them. Germline V gene lookup returns CDR1 SEHNR and CDR2 FQNEAQ (reference sequence). The CDR3 loop is CASSFVGGGGNQPQHF. CDR3 in DNA: TGTGCCAGCAGCTTTGTAGGGGGGGGAGGCAATCAGCCCCAGCATTTT.

This clonotype showed up just a few times. V usage is TRBV18 and J usage is TRBJ2-3; D might be TRBD1 (5 bases). CDR1 is KGHSH and CDR2 is LQKENI in the germline V gene. The CDR3 has 15 amino acids. With 4 bases removed from V and 3 bases from J, the gap between germline ends came to 14 bases. This chain's CDR3 is CASSRLRVSTDTQYF. DNA for the CDR3: TGTGCCAGCTCACGCCTCAGGGTTTCAACAGATACGCAGTATTTT.

In its sample, this clonotype was seen a few times. V is TRBV7-6 and J is TRBJ1-2; D may be TRBD1 (6 bases). V lost 5 bases and J 7 bases, leaving 14 bases between the germline ends. Looked up from germline, CDR1 is SGHVS and CDR2 is FNYEAQ. CDR3 length equals 13 residues. CDR3 residues: CASSPRGQSGYTF. For the CDR3, the DNA is TGTGCCAGCAGCCCGCGGGGGCAAAGTGGCTACACCTTC.

The chain couples TRBV6-2 or TRBV6-3 to TRBJ1-2; 11 positions agree with TRBD1. There are 13 residues in the CDR3. The V gene's germline CDR1 is MNHEY and CDR2 SVGEGT. Unmatched junction bases numbered 10, after V lost 10 bases and J lost 9 bases. CDR3 loop: CATSGDRGTSYTF. The CDR3 DNA reads TGTGCCACCTCCGGGGACAGGGGGACGAGCTACACCTTC.